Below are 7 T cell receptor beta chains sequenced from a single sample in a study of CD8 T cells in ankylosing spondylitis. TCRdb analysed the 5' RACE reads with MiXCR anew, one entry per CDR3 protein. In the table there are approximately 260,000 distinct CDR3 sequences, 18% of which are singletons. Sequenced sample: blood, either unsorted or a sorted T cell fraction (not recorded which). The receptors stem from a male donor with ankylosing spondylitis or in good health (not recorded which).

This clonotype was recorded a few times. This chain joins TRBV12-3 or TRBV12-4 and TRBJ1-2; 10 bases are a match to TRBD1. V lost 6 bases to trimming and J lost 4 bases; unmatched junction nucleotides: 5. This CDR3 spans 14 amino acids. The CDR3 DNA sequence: TGTGCCAGCAGCCCGGGACAGGGGATCTATGGCTACACCTTC. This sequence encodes CASSPGQGIYGYTF.

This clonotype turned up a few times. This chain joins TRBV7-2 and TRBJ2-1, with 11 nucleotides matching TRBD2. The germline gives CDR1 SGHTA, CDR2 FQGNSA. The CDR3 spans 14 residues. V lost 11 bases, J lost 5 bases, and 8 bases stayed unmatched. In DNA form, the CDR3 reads TGTGCCGTATCCGGGACTAGCGGCCACAATGAGCAGTTCTTC. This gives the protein CAVSGTSGHNEQFF.

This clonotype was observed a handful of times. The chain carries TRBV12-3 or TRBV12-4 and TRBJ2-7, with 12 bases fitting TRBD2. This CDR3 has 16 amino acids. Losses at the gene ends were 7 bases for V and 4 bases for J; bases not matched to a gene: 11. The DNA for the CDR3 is TGTGCCAGCACCGGTGGGCTAGCGGGAGGGTGGTACGAGCAGTACTTC. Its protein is CASTGGLAGGWYEQYF.

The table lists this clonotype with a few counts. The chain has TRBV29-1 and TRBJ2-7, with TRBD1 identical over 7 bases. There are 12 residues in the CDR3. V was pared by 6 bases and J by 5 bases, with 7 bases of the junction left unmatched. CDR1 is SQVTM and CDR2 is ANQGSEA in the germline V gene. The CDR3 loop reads CSVETGTNEQYF. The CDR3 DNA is TGCAGCGTCGAGACAGGGACAAACGAGCAGTACTTC.

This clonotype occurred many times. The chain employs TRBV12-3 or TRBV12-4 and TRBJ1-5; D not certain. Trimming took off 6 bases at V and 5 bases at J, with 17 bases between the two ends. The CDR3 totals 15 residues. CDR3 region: CASSLDHLLDQPQHF. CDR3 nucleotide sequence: TGTGCCAGCAGCCTAGACCATCTGCTCGATCAGCCCCAGCATTTT.

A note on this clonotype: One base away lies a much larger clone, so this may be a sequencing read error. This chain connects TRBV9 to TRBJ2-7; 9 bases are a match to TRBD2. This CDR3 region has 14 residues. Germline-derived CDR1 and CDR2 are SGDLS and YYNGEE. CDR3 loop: CASSVGLADYVQYF. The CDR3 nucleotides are TGTGCCAGCAGCGTAGGACTAGCGGACTACGTGCAGTACTTC.

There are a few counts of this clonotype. The CDR3 DNA follows: TGTGCCAGCAGCCAAGTATATTACAATGAGCAGTTCTTC. Protein sequence: CASSQVYYNEQFF. The chain couples TRBV14 to TRBJ2-1; D call uncertain. Trimming took 1 base from V and 4 from J, leaving 5 bases between them. This CDR3 spans 13 amino acids. Germline-derived CDR1 and CDR2 are SGHDN and FVKESK.